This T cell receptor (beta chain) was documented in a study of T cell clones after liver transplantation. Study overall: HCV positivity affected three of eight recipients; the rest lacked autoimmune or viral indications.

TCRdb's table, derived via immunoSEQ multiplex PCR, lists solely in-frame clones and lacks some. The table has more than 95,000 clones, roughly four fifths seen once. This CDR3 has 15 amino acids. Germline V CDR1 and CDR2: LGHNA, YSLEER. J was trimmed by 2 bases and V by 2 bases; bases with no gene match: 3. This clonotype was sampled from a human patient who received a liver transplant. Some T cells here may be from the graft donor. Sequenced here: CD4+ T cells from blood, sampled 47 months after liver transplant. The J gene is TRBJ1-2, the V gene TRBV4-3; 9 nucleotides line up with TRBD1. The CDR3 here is CASSQNRGLNYGYTF. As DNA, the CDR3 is TGCGCCAGCAGCCAAAACAGGGGGCTCAACTATGGCTACACCTTC.